Listed below are T cell receptor beta chains from one sample, sequenced in a study of T cell repertoires in cytomegalovirus infection. TCRdb ran MiXCR on the reads and lists one entry per CDR3 protein. This sample yields approximately 150,000 distinct CDR3 sequences, of which 17% are seen a single time; around 20% belongs to the top ten. The sample was CD8+ T cells from PBMCs. The receptors shown here come from a human donor in good health (CMV status not recorded). Some clones in this sample may be carry-over from other donors' samples. CDR3s include the opening cysteine and the closing phenylalanine or tryptophan. D genes are given only for firm matches. Expanded clones get a size class; other rows say once, few or many, or leave the size out.

cdr3_nt	cdr3_aa	d_call	clone_size	v_call	j_call
TGTGCCAGCAGCTCTCCCGGGACAGCCTACAATGAGCAGTTCTTC	CASSSPGTAYNEQFF	TRBD1	few	TRBV6-2/TRBV6-3	TRBJ2-1
TGTGCTTATCTTTCTGGGGGGGGGATCGACTATGGCTACACCTTC	CAYLSGGGIDYGYTF	.	.	TRBV28	TRBJ1-2
TGTGCCAGCAGTGCGCCCTCGACAGCCGGGGAGCTGTTTTTT	CASSAPSTAGELFF	.	few	TRBV6-2/TRBV6-3	TRBJ2-2
TGTGCCAGCAGTTTACTGGGGCCGGACAGGGGGCGACGGGTGGTAGGGGAGCAGTACTTC	CASSLLGPDRGRRVVGEQYF	TRBD1	few	TRBV12-3/TRBV12-4	TRBJ2-7
TGTGCCAGCATTGGCAGTCGGACTGAAGCTTTCTTT	CASIGSRTEAFF	.	few	TRBV6-6	TRBJ1-1
TGTGCCAGCAGCCTCCAGGAAGCCCTAGGGTGGGACAATGAGCAGTTCTTC	CASSLQEALGWDNEQFF	.	.	TRBV7-9	TRBJ2-1
TGCAGCGTTGAACGGGACAGGGACTACGAGCAGTACTTC	CSVERDRDYEQYF	TRBD1	.	TRBV29-1	TRBJ2-7
TGTGCCATCAGTGCATACCGGGACAGGGGTCCCTACGAGCAGTACTTC	CAISAYRDRGPYEQYF	TRBD1	few	TRBV10-3	TRBJ2-7
TGTGCCAGCAGCCTAAGGGGGGTGGCCTACAATGAGCAGTTCTTC	CASSLRGVAYNEQFF	.	few	TRBV7-3	TRBJ2-1
TGCAGTGCTACGGACAGGGAGAGTAACTATGGCTACACCTTC	CSATDRESNYGYTF	TRBD1	few	TRBV20-1	TRBJ1-2
TGTGCCAGCAGTTTTTTTCGACAGGCCCCCCACGAGCAGTACTTC	CASSFFRQAPHEQYF	.	.	TRBV28	TRBJ2-7
TGTGCCATCAGGGAGACCGGGGTGGCGAGCTCCTACGAGCAGTACTTC	CAIRETGVASSYEQYF	.	.	TRBV10-3	TRBJ2-7
TGTGCCAGCAGCTCGGGGACTAGCGGGAGGAGGTACGAGCAGTACTTC	CASSSGTSGRRYEQYF	TRBD2	few	TRBV11-2	TRBJ2-7
TGTGCCAGCAGTTATGCGGGAAGGCACGAGCAGTACTTC	CASSYAGRHEQYF	.	few	TRBV6-2/TRBV6-3	TRBJ2-7
TGTGCCAGCAGACCCGGGACACATCAAACTAATGAAAAACTGTTTTTT	CASRPGTHQTNEKLFF	.	.	TRBV6-5	TRBJ1-4
TGTGCTAGTGGTTCCAATGACGAGCAGTACTTC	CASGSNDEQYF	.	.	TRBV12-5	TRBJ2-7
TGCAGCGTCGGACAGGATAGCGGGGCCCAGCATTTT	CSVGQDSGAQHF	TRBD1	few	TRBV29-1	TRBJ1-5
TGTGCCAGCAGGGGAAGCAGCGCCTCCTACGAGCAGTACTTC	CASRGSSASYEQYF	.	.	TRBV7-8	TRBJ2-7
TGTGCCAGCAGCTTAGTAGGACAACCCGGGGAGCTGTTTTTT	CASSLVGQPGELFF	.	many	TRBV7-8	TRBJ2-2
TGTGCCAGCAGCTCCACGACAGGGCTGAACACCGGGGAGCTGTTTTTT	CASSSTTGLNTGELFF	TRBD1	few	TRBV7-9	TRBJ2-2
TGTGCCAGCAGCTTATATCGTCTGACAGAAATATTAATATCGAACACCGGGGAGCTGTTTTTT	CASSLYRLTEILISNTGELFF	.	.	TRBV7-6	TRBJ2-2
TGTGCCAGCAGCACCCATCTGAGCGGGAGGGGCACAGATACGCAGTATTTT	CASSTHLSGRGTDTQYF	TRBD2	many	TRBV7-9	TRBJ2-3
TGTGCCAGCACCCCTACAGGGGCCGGAGGCACTGAAGCTTTCTTT	CASTPTGAGGTEAFF	TRBD1	.	TRBV7-2	TRBJ1-1
TGTGCCAGCAGTGGATCCCGGGGGACGCGGGGGTACGAGCAGTACTTC	CASSGSRGTRGYEQYF	TRBD2	.	TRBV6-6	TRBJ2-7
TGTGCCAGCAGCTTATCACAGGGTGCCCCCTACGAGCAGTACTTC	CASSLSQGAPYEQYF	.	.	TRBV7-9	TRBJ2-7
TGTGCCAGCATGGTTCCAGAGGACTCCTCCAGGGCCTACGAGCAGTACTTC	CASMVPEDSSRAYEQYF	.	.	TRBV6-2/TRBV6-3	TRBJ2-7
TGTGCCAGCAGCGTAGGAGCAGAAAACATTCAGTACTTC	CASSVGAENIQYF	.	few	TRBV9	TRBJ2-4
TGTGCCAGCAGCCCCCCGTATGGTGAGGGGGCTTTGGAGACCCAGTACTTC	CASSPPYGEGALETQYF	TRBD1	few	TRBV7-9	TRBJ2-5
TGTGCCAGCAGCCAGGGTCCCGGGGAGCTGTTTTTT	CASSQGPGELFF	.	few	TRBV6-2/TRBV6-3	TRBJ2-2
TGTGCCAGCAGTCCCCAGCGGGTTGCCTACGAGCAGTACTTC	CASSPQRVAYEQYF	.	.	TRBV27	TRBJ2-7
TGTGCCATCAGTGAGCCGGACGTGATGGAGCAGTACTTC	CAISEPDVMEQYF	.	.	TRBV10-3	TRBJ2-7
TGTGCCAGCAGCCCACTGGGACAGGGGAACACTGAAGCTTTCTTT	CASSPLGQGNTEAFF	TRBD1	.	TRBV14	TRBJ1-1